Sequencing of this T cell receptor beta chain was carried out in a study of T cells in Graves' hyperthyroidism and ophthalmopathy. Study-level findings and limits: The model predicted ophthalmopathy a median approximately 6 months before onset. Ophthalmopathy and stable hyperthyroidism were separated by a 13 V-J model.

The table lists this clonotype with a few counts. The antigen is undetermined. Template material for amplifying TCR beta CDR3 regions consisted of RNA transcripts. HTBI primers were used for first-round RT-PCR of the TCR CDR3. TCRdb itself ran the multiplex PCR reads through MiXCR, one entry per CDR3 protein. The sample consists of approximately 400,000 distinct CDR3 sequences, about 14% of them appearing once. Trimming took 4 bases from V and 3 from J, leaving 12 bases between them. This CDR3 region has 14 residues. Germline lookup yields CDR1 SEHNR and CDR2 FQNEAQ (reference sequence). The clonotype comes from a man aged 45 to 65 with Graves' ophthalmopathy. The source material was blood. The J gene is TRBJ1-2, the V gene TRBV7-9; D may be TRBD1 (6 bases). The CDR3 DNA reads TGTGCCAGCAGCTCGTACGGGGGGCACTATGGCTACACCTTC. It encodes CASSSYGGHYGYTF.